This T cell receptor (beta chain) was sequenced in a study of T cells in Graves' hyperthyroidism and ophthalmopathy. This clonotype has a count of ten or more. There were TCR beta CDR3 regions amplified from RNA transcripts. The HTBI set primed first-round TCR CDR3 RT-PCR. TCRdb reprocessed the multiplex PCR reads via MiXCR and lists one record per CDR3 protein. The sample includes approximately 600,000 distinct CDR3 sequences, about a fifth of them seen just once. Trimming removed 0 bases at V and 6 bases at J, with 8 bases between. From germline, CDR1 is KGHSH and CDR2 LQKENI. CDR3 length: 13 residues.

This TCR came from a man younger than 40 with Graves' ophthalmopathy. V usage is TRBV18 and J usage is TRBJ1-2; D unresolved. The material sequenced was blood. The CDR3 region is CASSPPNGDGYTF. CDR3 DNA: TGTGCCAGCTCACCACCGAACGGGGATGGCTACACCTTC.